This TCR beta chain emerged from a study of cytomegalovirus exposure and HLA in healthy donors. Broader study findings: TCR beta V- and J-gene trimming was later associated with a missense DCLRE1C variant.

Points on this clone: What it recognizes is unknown.

CDR3 length equals 18 residues. J was trimmed by 0 bases and V by 4 bases; bases with no gene match: 8. Germline CDR1 reads LNHDA; CDR2 reads SQIVND (reference sequence). PCR was performed using 60 Vbeta and 13 Jbeta primers. Method: immunoSEQ multiplex PCR; TCRdb's copy keeps in-frame clones and lacks some. The top ten hold 2% to 2.5% of the sample, which has fewer than 200,000 clones, over 70% seen once. The sample consisted of PBMCs. The receptor comes from a woman in her 30s in good health and CMV-seronegative. The chain is built from TRBV19 and TRBJ1-4, with 10 nucleotides matching TRBD1. The CDR3 DNA sequence: TGTGCCAGTAGTAGACAGGGGGCGCGAGTTGCAACTAATGAAAAACTGTTTTTT. Its protein is CASSRQGARVATNEKLFF.